The 4 T cell receptor beta chains in this list originate from one sample, sequenced in a study of blood T cell repertoires in COVID-19. Here immunoSEQ multiplex PCR was the method, and the copy in TCRdb shows in-frame clones only, minus some. The sample holds roughly 37,000 clones, 65% to 80% seen once. The specimen sequenced was peripheral blood. The receptors shown here come from a man aged 55 to 70 with active COVID-19.

The chain has TRBV28 and TRBJ1-5, with no clear D. The CDR3 runs to 14 residues. Trimming removed 0 bases from V and 4 bases from J, with 7 bases in between. The germline V gene encodes CDR1 MDHEN and CDR2 SYDVKM. The CDR3 nucleotides read TGTGCCAGCAGTTTATGGGGAGGTAATCAGCCCCAGCATTTT. The encoded protein is CASSLWGGNQPQHF.

The sample holds a few counts of this clone. This chain uses TRBV5-1 with TRBJ1-5, with D tentatively TRBD1 (6 bases). Germline CDR1 SGHRS, CDR2 YFSETQ. The V end was cut by 3 bases, the J end by 1 base, with 11 bases between. The CDR3 covers 15 residues. The CDR3 protein is CASSWITGSNQPQHF. The CDR3 nucleotides read TGCGCCAGCAGCTGGATCACAGGGAGCAATCAGCCCCAGCATTTT.

The rearrangement joins TRBV29-1 to TRBJ1-4; D remains ambiguous. Germline CDR1 SQVTM, CDR2 ANQGSEA. Deletions cut 3 bases from V and 7 bases from J, with 6 bases between. This CDR3 has 11 residues. The CDR3 DNA follows: TGCAGCGTTGACATGAGTGAAAAACTGTTTTTT. It codes for CSVDMSEKLFF. The variable domain in full, completed from reference TRBV29-1 and TRBJ1-4, reads SAVISQKPSRDICQRGTSLTIQCQVDSQVTMMFWYRQQPGQSLTLIATANQGSEATYESGFVIDKFPISRPNLTFSTLTVSNMSPEDSSIYLCSVDMSEKLFFGSGTQLSVL.

The V and J genes are TRBV3-1 (or the pseudogene TRBV3-2) and TRBJ1-5; 9 bases are shared with TRBD1. Germline V gives CDR1 LGHDT, CDR2 YNNKEL (reference sequence). This CDR3 contains 14 residues. V dropped 4 bases and J dropped 7; count of bases not matched to a gene: 5. CDR3 region: CASSRGQGRQPQHF. In nucleotides, the CDR3 is TGTGCCAGCAGCCGAGGACAGGGGAGGCAGCCCCAGCATTTT.